Each of the 19 T cell receptor beta chains below was sequenced from the same sample in a study of blood T cell repertoires in COVID-19. The data were produced by immunoSEQ multiplex PCR, yet TCRdb's version contains in-frame clones alone and is incomplete. The sample records 30,000 to 40,000 clones, around four fifths being singletons. Sequenced input: peripheral blood. The receptors originated from a man aged 45 to 65 with acute or convalescent COVID-19.

The gene calls are TRBV5-4 and TRBJ2-3, with D perhaps matching TRBD1 (5 bases). V was pared by 4 bases and J by 5 bases, with 14 bases between. Germline V CDR1 and CDR2: SGHNT, YYREEE (reference sequence). The CDR3 has 14 amino acids. CDR3: CASSPQGGRDTQYF. DNA of the CDR3: TGTGCCAGCAGCCCGCAGGGTGGACGAGATACGCAGTATTTT.

The V gene is TRBV9, the J gene TRBJ2-2, with 10 bases aligning to TRBD1. V lost 3 bases and J lost 4; bases outside the gene matches: 6. CDR1 and CDR2 (germline): SGDLS, YYNGEE. The CDR3 has 16 amino acids. The chain's CDR3 is CASSGGTGAGTGELFF. Written as DNA, the CDR3 is TGTGCCAGCAGCGGTGGGACAGGGGCGGGCACCGGGGAGCTGTTTTTT. The full variable domain, in which reference TRBV9 and TRBJ2-2 provide the parts outside the CDR3, is DSGVTQTPKHLITATGQRVTLRCSPRSGDLSVYWYQQSLDQGLQFLIQYYNGEERAKGNILERFSAQQFPDLHSELNLSSLELGDSALYFCASSGGTGAGTGELFFGEGSRLTVL.

The rearrangement uses TRBV7-8 and TRBJ1-5; 8 bases are a match to TRBD1. V shed 5 bases and J 6 bases; nucleotides not matched to a gene: 21. The CDR3 runs to 19 residues. Germline lookup yields CDR1 SGHVS and CDR2 FQNEAQ. The CDR3 here is CASSTGGLQGALGFQPQHF. The CDR3 region has the DNA TGTGCCAGCAGCACAGGGGGTCTTCAGGGGGCGCTGGGGTTTCAGCCCCAGCATTTT.

The chain combines TRBV2 with TRBJ2-7; 7 bases line up with TRBD2. The germline V gene has CDR1 SNHLY and CDR2 FYNNEI. This CDR3 has 13 residues. With 11 bases clipped from V and 7 bases from J, the junction kept 14 bases outside the gene matches. CDR3 sequence: CAGSRGGAREQYF. As DNA, the CDR3 is TGTGCCGGGAGCCGGGGAGGGGCGCGGGAGCAGTACTTC.

The CDR3 sequence: CASKAGDTEAFF. In nucleotides, the CDR3 is TGTGCCAGCAAGGCGGGGGACACTGAAGCTTTCTTT. This chain connects TRBV25-1 to TRBJ1-1, with D possibly TRBD1 on 5 matching bases. Deletions cut 7 bases from V and 3 bases from J, with 9 bases between. Germline loops: CDR1 MGHDK, CDR2 SYGVNS. The CDR3 spans 12 residues.

The V gene is TRBV6-5, the J gene TRBJ1-4; the match to TRBD1 covers 10 bases. Unmatched junction bases numbered 7, after V lost 7 bases and J lost 5 bases. The CDR3 is 15 amino acids. CDR1 is MNHEY, CDR2 SVGAGI, per germline. CDR3 protein: CASTSPDRGNEKLFF. DNA of the CDR3: TGTGCCAGCACCTCCCCGGACAGGGGGAATGAAAAACTGTTTTTT.

The V and J genes are TRBV11-2 and TRBJ2-1, with TRBD2 identical over 15 bases. This CDR3 spans 19 amino acids. The germline CDR1 and CDR2 sequences are SGHAT and FQNNGV. V shed 5 bases and J 3 bases; nucleotides not matched to a gene: 11. The CDR3 region has the DNA TGTGCCAGCAGCCCTCCGGGACTAGCGGGGGGTCTATTCTACAATGAGCAGTTCTTC. Its protein is CASSPPGLAGGLFYNEQFF.

The chain carries TRBV6-1 and TRBJ1-1; the D is unclear. V was trimmed by 5 bases and J by 1 base, leaving 17 bases between them. The germline gives CDR1 MNHNS, CDR2 SASEGT. The CDR3 consists of 16 residues. Here the CDR3 DNA reads TGTGCCAGCAGTCAAGAGAGGGTCCGCGGGAACACTGAAGCTTTCTTT. It specifies CASSQERVRGNTEAFF.

This clone was recorded only once. V usage is TRBV7-3 and J usage is TRBJ2-3; 8 positions agree with TRBD1. With V trimmed by 8 bases and J by 2 bases, 6 bases remained unmatched. The CDR3 has 14 residues. The V gene's germline CDR1 is SGHTA and CDR2 FQGTGA. This chain's CDR3 is CASAGTGHTDTQYF. In nucleotides, the CDR3 is TGTGCCAGCGCCGGGACAGGTCACACAGATACGCAGTATTTT.

In regard to this clone: The junction and the germline gene differ at one end; a read error may be behind it. The chain couples TRBV23-1 to TRBJ2-2; D possibly corresponds to TRBD2 (6 bases). TRBV23-1 is annotated as an ORF whose role is uncertain. The length of the CDR3 is 16 residues. CDR3 bases: TGCGCCAGCACTCAAAACCGGGACTTTGACACCGGGGAGCTGTTTTTT. The encoded protein is CASTQNRDFDTGELFF.

This chain links TRBV19 with TRBJ2-5; 8 nucleotides agree with TRBD2. Germline V gives CDR1 LNHDA, CDR2 SQIVND (reference sequence). CDR3 length: 15 residues. J lost 1 base, V lost 3 bases, and 4 bases had no gene match. The CDR3 here is CASSIQLAAQETQYF. The CDR3 region has the DNA TGTGCCAGTAGTATCCAACTAGCGGCCCAAGAGACCCAGTACTTC.

The chain has TRBV18 and TRBJ2-5; weak D call: TRBD1 (5 bases). Trimming took off 3 bases at V and 4 bases at J, with 12 bases between the two ends. CDR1 and CDR2 from the germline V gene are KGHSH and LQKENI. The CDR3 spans 14 residues. CDR3 DNA sequence: TGTGCCAGCTCACCGGGGAATGGGGCAGAGACCCAGTACTTC. This translates into CASSPGNGAETQYF.

This chain joins TRBV7-6 and TRBJ2-3, with TRBD1 matching over 7 bases. This CDR3 comprises 17 residues. The V gene's germline CDR1 is SGHVS and CDR2 FNYEAQ. V shed 6 bases and J 6 bases; nucleotides not matched to a gene: 18. The CDR3 is CASSLIAGTEFHDTQYF. Here the CDR3 DNA reads TGTGCCAGCAGTTTAATCGCCGGGACAGAGTTTCACGATACGCAGTATTTT. The whole variable domain, remainder taken from reference TRBV7-6 and TRBJ2-3, is GAGVSQSPRYKVTKRGQDVALRCDPISGHVSLYWYRQALGQGPEFLTYFNYEAQQDKSGLPNDRFSAERPEGSISTLTIQRTEQRDSAMYRCASSLIAGTEFHDTQYFGPGTRLTVL.

There are a few counts of this clone. The chain is built from TRBV7-9 and TRBJ2-2, with D possibly matching TRBD2 (5 bases). Germline CDR1 is SEHNR and CDR2 is FQNEAQ (reference sequence). The CDR3 has 15 amino acids. V was clipped by 6 bases and J by 6 bases, with 17 bases between them. In DNA, the CDR3 is TGTGCCAGCAGGCTATCGGGATCGGTAGCCGGGGAGCTGTTTTTT. Residues: CASRLSGSVAGELFF.

CDR3 DNA: TGTGCCAGCAGTTACTCAGGGGCCGCCGGCTATGGCTACACCTTC. Translating it yields CASSYSGAAGYGYTF. This chain connects TRBV6-6 to TRBJ1-2; a weak D match, TRBD1 (5 bases). The CDR3 length is 15 residues. Trimming removed 0 bases from V and 4 bases from J, with 12 bases in between. Germline CDR1 MNHNY, CDR2 SVGAGI (reference sequence).

This chain connects TRBV5-5 to TRBJ2-1; 9 bases match TRBD2. Germline V gene lookup returns CDR1 SGHKS and CDR2 YYEKEE (reference sequence). CDR3 size: 15 residues. The J segment lost 4 bases and the V segment lost 2 bases, leaving 4 bases of the junction unmatched. The CDR3 coding sequence is TGTGCCAGCAGCTTTCGAGCGGGGGGATACAATGAGCAGTTCTTC. It codes for CASSFRAGGYNEQFF.

The CDR3: CASKGARTRREAFF. The CDR3, as DNA: TGCGCCAGCAAGGGGGCCAGGACCCGCCGTGAAGCTTTCTTT. The chain is built from TRBV10-1 and TRBJ1-1; 7 positions match TRBD1. The ends lost 7 bases at V and 7 bases at J; junction bases unmatched: 12. Germline assignment: CDR1 WNHNN and CDR2 SYGVQD (reference sequence). CDR3 length: 14 residues.

The chain joins TRBV14 to TRBJ1-2, with D possibly being TRBD1 (5 bases). Trimming left V 4 bases short and J 7 bases short, with 13 bases between. This CDR3 is built from 13 residues. Germline lookup yields CDR1 SGHDN and CDR2 FVKESK. For the CDR3, the DNA is TGTGCCAGCAGCCCGGGCGGGGGGTTTGGCTACACCTTC. Amino acid sequence: CASSPGGGFGYTF.

The chain uses TRBV25-1 and TRBJ2-7; TRBD2 agrees at 7 bases. V lost 5 bases, J lost 2 bases, and 12 bases stayed unmatched. Germline lookup yields CDR1 MGHDK and CDR2 SYGVNS. CDR3 length equals 16 residues. DNA of the CDR3: TGTGCCAGCAGTACCAACCAGCGGGGTAAGCCCTACGAGCAGTACTTC. Translating it yields CASSTNQRGKPYEQYF.